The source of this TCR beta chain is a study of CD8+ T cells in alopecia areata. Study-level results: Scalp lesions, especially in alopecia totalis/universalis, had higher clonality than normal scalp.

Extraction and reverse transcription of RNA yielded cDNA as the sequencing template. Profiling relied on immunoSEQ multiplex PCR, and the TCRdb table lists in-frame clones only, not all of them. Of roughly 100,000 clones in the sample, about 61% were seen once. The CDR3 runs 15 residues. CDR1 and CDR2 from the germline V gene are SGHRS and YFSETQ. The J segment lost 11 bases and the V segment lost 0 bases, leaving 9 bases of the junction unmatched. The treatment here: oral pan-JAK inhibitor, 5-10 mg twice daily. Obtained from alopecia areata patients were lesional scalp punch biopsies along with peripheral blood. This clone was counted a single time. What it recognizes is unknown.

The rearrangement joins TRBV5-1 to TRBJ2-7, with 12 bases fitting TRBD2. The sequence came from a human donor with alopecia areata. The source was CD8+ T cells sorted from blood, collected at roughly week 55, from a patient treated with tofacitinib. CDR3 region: CASSLEKGTSGWEYF. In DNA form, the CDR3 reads TGCGCCAGCAGCTTGGAGAAAGGGACTAGCGGGTGGGAGTACTTC.